Presented here are 28 T cell receptor beta chains from one specimen sequenced in a study. Cells sorted as Tregs were CD4+, CD25+ and CD127-/low. Via MiXCR, TCRdb re-called the 5' RACE reads, giving one row per CDR3 protein. The data show fewer than 50,000 distinct CDR3 sequences, approximately 23% seen once. The sample taken for sequencing was Tregs sorted from a lymph node. These receptors all stem from a female donor with breast cancer.

This clonotype is a singleton in its sample. An end of the junction does not agree with germline; a read error may underlie this. The chain carries TRBV9 and TRBJ2-2; D is unclear. The CDR3 runs to 15 residues. Germline values: CDR1 SGDLS, CDR2 YYNGEE. CDR3 sequence: CASNVVGKNTGELFF. CDR3 nucleotides: TGTGCCAGCAACGTAGTAGGCAAGAACACCGGGGAGCTGTTTTTT.

With regard to this clonotype: The junction and the germline gene differ at one end; a read error may be behind it. The chain joins TRBV5-1 to TRBJ2-5; D remains unclear. The germline CDR1 and CDR2 sequences are SGHRS and YFSETQ. The CDR3 has 14 amino acids. This CDR3 is CASSLRALVETQHF. The DNA of the CDR3 is TGTGCCAGCAGCTTACGAGCCCTGGTAGAGACCCAGCACTTC.

This clonotype was found a few times. The rearrangement uses TRBV2 and TRBJ2-1; D assignment may be TRBD1 or TRBD2 (6 bases each). Germline assignment: CDR1 SNHLY and CDR2 FYNNEI. Trimming cost V 6 bases and J 6 bases, with 12 bases left between them. The CDR3 is 13 amino acids. CDR3 DNA sequence: TGTGCCAGCAGAACCGGGGGCCTCAATGAGCAGTTCTTC. Translating gives CASRTGGLNEQFF. The complete variable domain, with remaining parts taken from reference TRBV2 and TRBJ2-1, reads EPEVTQTPSHQVTQMGQEVILRCVPISNHLYFYWYRQILGQKVEFLVSFYNNEISEKSEIFDDQFSVERPDGSNFTLKIRSTKLEDSAMYFCASRTGGLNEQFFGPGTRLTVL.

This clonotype was seen at least ten times. V is TRBV7-9 and J is TRBJ2-7; D remains unclear. The V gene's germline CDR1 is SEHNR and CDR2 FQNEAQ (reference sequence). The CDR3 sequence is 11 residues long. V lost 5 bases to trimming and J lost 3 bases, with 5 bases between them. The CDR3 loop reads CASSDYYEQYF. The CDR3 DNA reads as TGTGCCAGCAGCGATTACTACGAGCAGTACTTC.

As regards this clonotype: A much bigger clone sits one base away, suggesting this may be a read error. The chain couples TRBV19 to TRBJ1-5; possible D gene TRBD1, 5 bases. The CDR3 is made up of 15 amino acids. Germline CDR1 and CDR2: LNHDA and SQIVND (reference sequence). Between the trimmed V and J ends, which lost 6 bases and 4 bases, there was a span of 16 bases. The CDR3 sequence: CASSWGNELNQPQHF. CDR3 nucleotide sequence: TGTGCCAGTAGCTGGGGCAACGAACTAAATCAGCCCCAGCATTTT.

To note about this clonotype: Just one base apart from a much larger clone, this may be a read error. The CDR3 region has the DNA TGCGCCAGCAGCCAACGGAGTAGCGGGAGCGGCGAGACCCAGTACTTC. Protein sequence: CASSQRSSGSGETQYF. The chain employs TRBV4-1 and TRBJ2-5; 9 nucleotides agree with TRBD2. V dropped 2 bases and J dropped 5; count of bases not matched to a gene: 9. Germline V gene sequence: CDR1 MGHRA, CDR2 YSYEKL. This CDR3 has 16 amino acids.

There are many counts of this clonotype. This chain uses TRBV6-5 with TRBJ2-2; D possibly corresponds to TRBD1 (5 bases). Looked up from germline, CDR1 is MNHEY and CDR2 is SVGAGI. Deletions cut 5 bases from V and 3 bases from J, with 16 bases between. The length of the CDR3 is 16 residues. The CDR3 DNA is TGTGCCAGCAGTGCGACATCCCTAGGGGACACCGGGGAGCTGTTTTTT. This encodes CASSATSLGDTGELFF.

This chain uses TRBV7-2 with TRBJ2-5; the D is unclear. Germline CDR1 and CDR2: SGHTA and FQGNSA. The CDR3 has 13 amino acids. Trimming shortened V by 8 bases and J by 2 bases, and 12 bases separated the two germline ends. The chain's CDR3 is CASGVRSQETQYF. CDR3 bases: TGTGCCAGCGGGGTGCGGAGTCAAGAGACCCAGTACTTC.

This clonotype was detected a few times. The chain is built from TRBV24-1 and TRBJ2-1; possibly TRBD2 for D (6 bases). Trimming pared 4 bases from V and 1 base from J, leaving 10 bases between. The CDR3 spans 15 residues. Germline CDR1 is KGHDR and CDR2 is SFDVKD. CDR3 loop: CATSDISGSYNEQFF. CDR3 bases: TGTGCCACCAGTGACATTAGCGGTTCCTACAATGAGCAGTTCTTC.

This clonotype was seen more than once but under ten times. This rearrangement joins TRBV4-1 to TRBJ1-5; D is undetermined. Germline CDR1 is MGHRA and CDR2 is YSYEKL. This CDR3 has 15 amino acids. V lost 6 bases and J 9 bases, leaving 21 bases between the germline ends. The CDR3 bases are TGCGCCAGCAGGCAATATGGGCTACACTTCTGGCCCCAGCATTTT. It codes for CASRQYGLHFWPQHF.

As for this clonotype: A much more abundant neighbour one base away suggests this may be a read error. The V call is TRBV7-2, the J call TRBJ2-3; D may be TRBD2 (6 bases). Germline assignment: CDR1 SGHTA and CDR2 FQGNSA. The CDR3 has 15 residues. As DNA, the CDR3 is TGTGCCAGCAGCTTAGTAGCGGCAAACACAGATACGCGGTATTTT. It is translated as CASSLVAANTDTRYF.

The genes are TRBV25-1 and TRBJ2-2; D is tentatively TRBD1 or TRBD2 (6 bases each). This CDR3 has 17 residues. CDR1 and CDR2 from the germline V gene are MGHDK and SYGVNS. Trimming removed 4 bases from V and 0 bases from J, with 15 bases in between. The DNA of the CDR3 is TGTGCCAGCAGTGGGCTGGGGGGCAGGCCGAACACCGGGGAGCTGTTTTTT. It is translated as CASSGLGGRPNTGELFF. The full variable domain, rest sourced from reference TRBV25-1 and TRBJ2-2, is EADIYQTPRYLVIGTGKKITLECSQTMGHDKMYWYQQDPGMELHLIHYSYGVNSTEKGDLSSESTVSRIRTEHFPLTLESARPSHTSQYLCASSGLGGRPNTGELFFGEGSRLTVL.

The chain employs TRBV28 and TRBJ1-1; D is uncertain. The CDR3 spans 14 residues. V lost 7 bases, J lost 1 base, and 13 bases lay in between. Per the germline V gene, CDR1 is MDHEN and CDR2 is SYDVKM. DNA of the CDR3: TGTGCCAGCAAACAGAGGAGGGCGAACACTGAAGCTTTCTTT. Its protein is CASKQRRANTEAFF.

This sequence joins TRBV20-1 and TRBJ1-5; D is perhaps TRBD1 (5 bases). The CDR3 is made up of 14 amino acids. V was cut by 3 bases and J by 0 bases, with 9 bases left in between. Germline-derived CDR1 and CDR2 are DFQATT and SNEGSKA (reference sequence). The CDR3 DNA sequence: TGCAGTGCTAGGCCAGGGAATAGCAATCAGCCCCAGCATTTT. Translation: CSARPGNSNQPQHF.

The genes are TRBV28 and TRBJ2-7; D gene unclear. V gave up 5 bases and J gave up 4 bases, with 9 bases separating them. The CDR3 totals 12 residues. Germline V CDR1 and CDR2: MDHEN, SYDVKM. The CDR3 loop reads CASSPSTYEQYF. CDR3 bases: TGTGCCAGCAGTCCCTCTACTTACGAGCAGTACTTC.

V gene TRBV24-1 combines with J gene TRBJ2-5; the match to TRBD2 covers 10 bases. The CDR3 contains 18 residues. V shed 2 bases and J 4 bases; nucleotides not matched to a gene: 12. Germline V gives CDR1 KGHDR, CDR2 SFDVKD. CDR3 sequence reads: CATSDSGLAGEGGETQYF. In DNA form, the CDR3 reads TGTGCCACCAGTGATTCCGGTCTAGCGGGAGAAGGAGGAGAGACCCAGTACTTC.

About this clonotype itself: At one end the junction does not follow the germline gene, possibly because of a read error. This rearrangement joins TRBV12-3 or TRBV12-4 to TRBJ2-5; D call uncertain. This CDR3 comprises 15 residues. CDR3 in DNA: TGTGCCGGCAGTCCCACATCCCGGGCCCAAGAGACCCAGTACTTC. Amino acids: CAGSPTSRAQETQYF.

In regard to this clonotype: This may stem from a read error, because a much larger clone lies one nucleotide away. The chain couples TRBV5-4 to TRBJ2-1; TRBD2 matches at 7 bases. The V gene end was trimmed by 7 bases and the J gene end by 10 bases; junction bases not matched to a gene: 8. CDR3 length equals 12 residues. The germline V gene has CDR1 SGHNT and CDR2 YYREEE (reference sequence). This CDR3 reads CASAKRGVEQFF. For the CDR3, the DNA is TGTGCCAGCGCAAAACGGGGGGTCGAGCAGTTCTTC.

The chain employs TRBV12-3 or TRBV12-4 and TRBJ2-1; 7 nucleotides align to TRBD2. Trimming cost V 5 bases and J 0 bases; bases outside gene matches: 4. The CDR3 sequence is 15 residues long. CDR3 coding DNA: TGTGCCAGCAGTGTCCGCGGGAGCTCCTACAATGAGCAGTTCTTC. Its protein product is CASSVRGSSYNEQFF.

This clonotype showed up many times. This sequence joins TRBV9 and TRBJ2-1; TRBD2 aligns across 11 bases. V was pared by 3 bases and J by 5 bases, with 4 bases of the junction left unmatched. Per germline, CDR1 SGDLS and CDR2 YYNGEE. This CDR3 spans 15 amino acids. Here the CDR3 DNA reads TGTGCCAGCAGCGAAGGGACTAGCGGTAACAATGAGCAGTTCTTC. It yields the protein CASSEGTSGNNEQFF.

With respect to this clonotype: The junction does not match germline at one end; this may be a read error. The V gene is TRBV12-3 or TRBV12-4, the J gene TRBJ2-7; the D is unclear. CDR3 length: 15 residues. CDR3 bases: TGTGCCAGCGGTTTCGGTGGGCACCGATCCTACGAGCAGTACTTC. Translated: CASGFGGHRSYEQYF.

This chain links TRBV18 with TRBJ2-1; tentative D call: TRBD2 (6 bases). The CDR3 runs to 14 residues. Trimming removed 2 bases at V and 9 bases at J, with 14 bases between. Per germline, CDR1 KGHSH and CDR2 LQKENI. The CDR3 DNA follows: TGTGCCAGCTCACCAGGAGGCGCGGGACTTGAGCAGTTCTTC. It yields the protein CASSPGGAGLEQFF.

This clonotype was seen many times. The chain recombines TRBV28 with TRBJ1-4; weak D call: TRBD1 (6 bases). The CDR3 covers 14 residues. CDR1 and CDR2 from the germline V gene are MDHEN and SYDVKM. The V and J ends lost 6 bases and 3 bases respectively, with 11 bases between them. DNA of the CDR3: TGTGCCAGCAGACAGGGTACGGCTAATGAAAAACTGTTTTTT. This gives the protein CASRQGTANEKLFF.

This clonotype was counted ten times or more. This chain's CDR3 is CASSGGTPNYGYTF. The CDR3 DNA is TGCGCCAGCAGCGGCGGGACACCAAACTATGGCTACACCTTC. This rearrangement joins TRBV5-1 to TRBJ1-2; TRBD1 is a possible D gene (6 bases). Germline V gives CDR1 SGHRS, CDR2 YFSETQ. Trimming shortened V by 4 bases and J by 2 bases, and 12 bases separated the two germline ends. This CDR3 is 14 amino acids long.

This chain links TRBV25-1 with TRBJ2-6; unclear D gene. The length of the CDR3 is 17 residues. CDR1 MGHDK and CDR2 SYGVNS come from the germline V gene. V was clipped by 7 bases and J by 0 bases, with 16 bases between them. CDR3 bases: TGTGCCAGCACCCCCCGGACGTCCCACTCTGGGGCCAACGTCCTGACTTTC. Protein product: CASTPRTSHSGANVLTF.

In its sample, this clonotype was seen many times. J is TRBJ1-4 and V is TRBV25-1; D unresolved. This CDR3 has 14 amino acids. V lost 2 bases and J 4 bases, leaving 8 bases between the germline ends. The germline CDR1 and CDR2 sequences are MGHDK and SYGVNS. The CDR3 loop is CASSEDTVNEKLFF. CDR3 nucleotides: TGTGCCAGCAGTGAAGACACAGTTAATGAAAAACTGTTTTTT. Together with reference TRBV25-1 and TRBJ1-4, the CDR3 gives the full variable domain: EADIYQTPRYLVIGTGKKITLECSQTMGHDKMYWYQQDPGMELHLIHYSYGVNSTEKGDLSSESTVSRIRTEHFPLTLESARPSHTSQYLCASSEDTVNEKLFFGSGTQLSVL.

The CDR3 DNA reads as TGTGCCAGCAGTTCAACAGCTAACTATGGCTACACCTTC. It specifies CASSSTANYGYTF. The chain is built from TRBV27 and TRBJ1-2; D is ambiguous. The CDR3 extends over 13 amino acids. Looked up from germline, CDR1 is MNHEY and CDR2 is SMNVEV (reference sequence). Trimming took 4 bases from V and 0 from J, leaving 6 bases between them.

The table lists this clonotype with a few counts. The CDR3 nucleotides read TGTGCCAGCAGCTTAGCTCCGACAGGGTCCCTCGAGCAGTACTTC. Protein sequence: CASSLAPTGSLEQYF. V usage is TRBV7-8 and J usage is TRBJ2-7, with TRBD1 identical over 7 bases. The V gene's germline CDR1 is SGHVS and CDR2 FQNEAQ. V gave up 0 bases and J gave up 6 bases; unmatched junction bases: 8. This CDR3 has 15 residues.